This T cell receptor beta chain was profiled in a study of blood T cell repertoires in COVID-19 (dated by TCRdb to the early 2020s). With regard to the full study: Samples covering the acute and convalescent phases of COVID-19 were provided by collaborators in the United States, Italy and Spain. The material from the prospective study consisted of cDNA or gDNA derived from T cells, B-cell-depleted T cells, or PBMCs. Samples came from the ongoing ImmuneRACE study (first 160 participants) plus 1,254 subjects from 6 global collaborators. A freely available public database, intended as a resource for researchers studying the immune response to SARS-CoV-2, is where the repertoires were released. Where available, HLA class I and class II types were obtained from metadata supplied by the sample provider rather than from assay-based typing. The sample metadata nearly always contained a de-identified subject ID, COVID-19 status, age in years and sex. The dataset comprised deeply sampled blood TCRbeta repertoires from subjects exposed to, actively infected with, or recovered from COVID-19.

Looking up the germline V gene yields CDR1 MDHEN and CDR2 SYDVKM. Reading from cysteine to phenylalanine, the CDR3 counts 16 amino acids. Only the CDR3 DNA stays, 48 bases, in frame from base 1. Clipping removes 2 bases from V and 1 base from J, with 5 as the unmatched junction base count. Worth noting for this clone: Its binding antigen is unknown. No base-level quality is on record; no much larger clone is a single base apart.

Whole blood was collected in K2EDTA tubes by collaborating institutions according to the institutions' own protocols. For TCRbeta analysis, collaborator samples were shipped as frozen whole blood, as isolated PBMCs, or as DNA extracted from either sample type. The immunoSEQ Assay, a bias-controlled multiplex PCR, was used to amplify TCRbeta CDR3 regions from genomic DNA. Turning to the authors' computational methods: Nucleated cell counts per sample were estimated from amplification of reference gene primers within the assay. Sequence reads were collapsed and filtered to measure the absolute abundance of every unique TCRbeta CDR3 rearrangement. For each sample, productive Simpson clonality was calculated by taking the square root of Simpson's diversity index across productive rearrangements. TCRdb mirrors the immuneACCESS table, restricted to in-frame sequences. Some clones are absent from its copies; in checked studies, under half trace to an unresolved V gene, and the reason for the others is unknown. V and J calls and clone size are given by that table; D and trimming were obtained from the DNA. The sample table lists roughly 180,000 clones, roughly 79% of them with a count of one. Roughly 17% of the sample belongs to the ten largest clones.

Broad study findings and their caveats: Clinical and demographic metadata were provided uncurated, with the amount varying by source and participant.

The receptor chain draws on TRBV28 and TRBJ1-5, and 7 bases in between align with TRBD1. Sample: peripheral blood. The sequence came from a man aged 60 to 75 with active or convalescent COVID-19. The CDR3 protein sequence reads: CASSLRRGPSNQPQHF. The nucleotides read TGTGCCAGCAGTTTACGGAGGGGGCCAAGCAATCAGCCCCAGCATTTT.